The 24 T cell receptor beta chains below all came from one sample that was sequenced in a study of cytomegalovirus exposure and HLA in healthy donors. TCRdb's table, derived via immunoSEQ multiplex PCR, lists solely in-frame clones and lacks some. Among some 140,000 clones listed, roughly 81% were seen once. Sequenced: PBMCs. The receptors were gathered from a woman in her twenties or thirties in good health and CMV-seronegative.

The chain links TRBV10-3 to TRBJ1-3, with D possibly being TRBD1 (5 bases). Deletions cut 10 bases from V and 8 bases from J, with 21 bases between. The CDR3 is made up of 14 amino acids. Germline V CDR1 and CDR2: ENHRY, SYGVKD. As DNA, the CDR3 is TGTGCCACCGCGGGGGGGTCAGGGAGCGACACCATATATTTT. Its translation: CATAGGSGSDTIYF.

This rearrangement joins TRBV11-2 to TRBJ1-5; D uncertain. Germline V lookup: CDR1 SGHAT, CDR2 FQNNGV. This CDR3 has 13 amino acids. V lost 0 bases and J lost 9, with 9 bases in between. CDR3 nucleotide sequence: TGTGCCAGCAGCTTAGAGGTAGCTCTGCCCCAGCATTTT. Translated, it gives CASSLEVALPQHF.

The table lists this clone with a count of one. The rearrangement joins TRBV28 to TRBJ2-6, with a possible D match to TRBD1 (6 bases). Trimming pared 7 bases from V and 0 bases from J, leaving 19 bases between. The CDR3 is 18 amino acids. Germline lookup yields CDR1 MDHEN and CDR2 SYDVKM. The CDR3 here is CASNPNRARPSGANVLTF. In nucleotides, the CDR3 is TGTGCCAGCAATCCAAACAGGGCGCGGCCCTCTGGGGCCAACGTCCTGACTTTC. Full variable domain (rest looked up from reference TRBV28 and TRBJ2-6): DVKVTQSSRYLVKRTGEKVFLECVQDMDHENMFWYRQDPGLGLRLIYFSYDVKMKEKGDIPEGYSVSREKKERFSLILESASTNQTSMYLCASNPNRARPSGANVLTFGAGSRLTVL.

This chain joins TRBV10-1 and TRBJ2-5, with 8 bases aligning to TRBD2. The junction had 8 bases not matched to a gene; V was cut back by 4 bases and J by 4 bases. Looked up from germline, CDR1 is WNHNN and CDR2 is SYGVQD (reference sequence). The CDR3 contains 15 residues. CDR3 in DNA: TGCGCCAGCAGTGCCGGCTTGGGACTAGGAGAGACCCAGTACTTC. It yields the protein CASSAGLGLGETQYF.

The chain joins TRBV19 to TRBJ2-5; 7 bases match TRBD2. The ends lost 3 bases at V and 5 bases at J; junction bases unmatched: 0. Per the germline V gene, CDR1 is LNHDA and CDR2 is SQIVND (reference sequence). The CDR3 contains 12 residues. CDR3 bases: TGTGCCAGTAGTATGGGGGGGGAGACCCAGTACTTC. Amino acid sequence: CASSMGGETQYF.

This clone was counted between two and nine times. The chain combines TRBV25-1 with TRBJ2-5, with TRBD2 identical over 8 bases. This CDR3 contains 12 residues. CDR1 and CDR2 from the germline V gene are MGHDK and SYGVNS. With 5 bases clipped from V and 4 bases from J, the junction kept 0 bases outside the gene matches. CDR3 in DNA: TGTGCCAGCAGTAGCGGGGGAGAGACCCAGTACTTC. Residues: CASSSGGETQYF.

The chain joins TRBV6-6 to TRBJ2-3; TRBD2 is a possible D gene (5 bases). Trimming took off 6 bases at V and 5 bases at J, with 15 bases between the two ends. The germline V gene encodes CDR1 MNHNY and CDR2 SVGAGI (reference sequence). The CDR3 covers 14 residues. The CDR3 coding sequence is TGTGCCAGCAGCATCTCGGGAACCCAAGATACGCAGTATTTT. Its protein is CASSISGTQDTQYF.

The genes are TRBV2 and TRBJ2-3; D perhaps matches TRBD2 (5 bases). V was trimmed by 5 bases and J by 0 bases, leaving 9 bases between them. CDR1 is SNHLY and CDR2 is FYNNEI in the germline V gene. The CDR3 is 14 amino acids. CDR3 nucleotides: TGTGCCAGCAGTCAGAGGACTAGCACAGATACGCAGTATTTT. Amino acids: CASSQRTSTDTQYF.

This chain joins TRBV4-1 and TRBJ1-1; tentative D call: TRBD1 (5 bases). Looked up from germline, CDR1 is MGHRA and CDR2 is YSYEKL. The CDR3 extends over 15 amino acids. The V end lost 1 base, the J end lost 4 bases, and 13 bases lay between the germline ends. CDR3 bases: TGCGCCAGCAGCCAAGGGTTCCGGACAACCACTGAAGCTTTCTTT. Protein sequence: CASSQGFRTTTEAFF.

DNA for the CDR3: TGTGCCAGCAGCTTAGAACATCCAACTAGCCCCGGGGGCTACACCTTC. Residues: CASSLEHPTSPGGYTF. The V gene is TRBV7-9, the J gene TRBJ1-2; D gene unclear. The CDR3 consists of 16 residues. V dropped 1 base and J dropped 8 bases, with 20 bases sitting between them. Germline V gene lookup returns CDR1 SEHNR and CDR2 FQNEAQ (reference sequence).

The chain is built from TRBV15 and TRBJ2-3, with 8 bases fitting TRBD1. The CDR3 contains 17 residues. Germline-derived CDR1 and CDR2 are LNHNV and YYDKDF (reference sequence). The V segment lost 2 bases and the J segment 5 bases; nucleotides outside the gene matches: 12. CDR3 nucleotide sequence: TGTGCCACCAGCAGAATACTCCCTGGACAGGGTGTAGATACGCAGTATTTT. It encodes CATSRILPGQGVDTQYF.

The rearrangement joins TRBV28 to TRBJ1-2; tentatively, D is TRBD1 (6 bases). Between the trimmed V and J ends, which lost 4 bases and 4 bases, there was a span of 13 bases. This CDR3 is 14 amino acids long. CDR1 is MDHEN and CDR2 is SYDVKM in the germline V gene. CDR3 DNA: TGTGCCAGCAGTTCGGGGGGGGGCTCCTATGGCTACACCTTC. It translates to CASSSGGGSYGYTF.

The V call is TRBV27, the J call TRBJ1-5; possibly TRBD1 for D (6 bases). Trimming stripped 6 bases from V and 6 bases from J, with 15 bases between. This CDR3 comprises 14 residues. Per germline, CDR1 MNHEY and CDR2 SMNVEV (reference sequence). The CDR3 region has the DNA TGTGCCAGCAGCGTAACTGGGGGCGTTCAGCCCCAGCATTTT. This codes for CASSVTGGVQPQHF.

The V and J genes are TRBV30 and TRBJ1-5; possible D gene TRBD1, 6 bases. V dropped 0 bases and J dropped 6 bases, with 9 bases sitting between them. CDR3 length: 13 residues. CDR1 and CDR2 (germline): GTSNPN, SVGIG (reference sequence). Here the CDR3 reads CAWSVQGGQPQHF. In DNA form, the CDR3 reads TGTGCCTGGAGTGTACAGGGCGGTCAGCCCCAGCATTTT.

Written as DNA, the CDR3 is TGTGCCAGCAGCGCCGGACAGGGGGTTTTCTACGAGCAGTACTTC. This codes for CASSAGQGVFYEQYF. This chain connects TRBV9 to TRBJ2-7; 10 positions match TRBD1. Germline trimming cut 3 bases from V and 3 bases from J; bases unmatched to any gene: 6. CDR1 SGDLS and CDR2 YYNGEE come from the germline V gene. This CDR3 contains 15 residues.

Many counts were recorded for this clone. The chain is built from TRBV27 and TRBJ1-6; unclear D gene. Trimming left V 5 bases short and J 2 bases short, with 25 bases between. The CDR3 contains 20 residues. CDR1 and CDR2 (germline): MNHEY, SMNVEV (reference sequence). CDR3 in amino acids: CASSARRNSPGQAYNSPLHF. Here the CDR3 DNA reads TGTGCCAGCAGTGCGCGAAGAAACAGTCCCGGTCAGGCCTATAATTCACCCCTCCACTTT.

This rearrangement joins TRBV18 to TRBJ1-2; the D gene is possibly TRBD1 (6 bases). V lost 1 base to trimming and J lost 11 bases, with 11 bases between them. The CDR3 covers 12 residues. Germline-derived CDR1 and CDR2 are KGHSH and LQKENI. The CDR3 nucleotides are TGTGCCAGCTCACCACGCGGGGGCCGGTACACCTTC. Protein product: CASSPRGGRYTF.

J is TRBJ1-5 and V is TRBV19, with a weak D call TRBD1 (5 bases). Trimming removed 3 bases at V and 5 bases at J, with 8 bases between. CDR1 and CDR2 (germline): LNHDA, SQIVND (reference sequence). CDR3 length: 13 amino acids. Here the CDR3 reads CASSMAGHQPQHF. The CDR3 nucleotides read TGTGCCAGTAGTATGGCGGGGCATCAGCCCCAGCATTTT.

The V gene is TRBV7-2, the J gene TRBJ1-2; D remains unclear. Germline V gene sequence: CDR1 SGHTA, CDR2 FQGNSA. This CDR3 has 13 residues. Trimming removed 5 bases from V and 4 bases from J, with 11 bases in between. CDR3 sequence reads: CASSTNNPYGYTF. The CDR3 coding sequence is TGTGCCAGCAGCACAAATAATCCCTATGGCTACACCTTC.

V gene TRBV9 combines with J gene TRBJ2-5, with 8 bases identical to TRBD2. This CDR3 is built from 16 residues. V shed 3 bases and J 2 bases; nucleotides not matched to a gene: 9. Germline-derived CDR1 and CDR2 are SGDLS and YYNGEE. CDR3 region: CASSGHTSGSQETQYF. The CDR3 DNA reads as TGTGCCAGCAGCGGGCACACTAGCGGAAGTCAAGAGACCCAGTACTTC.

CDR3 in amino acids: CASSDSTEDRGGNTIYF. As DNA, the CDR3 is TGTGCCAGCAGTGACTCGACGGAGGACAGGGGTGGAAACACCATATATTTT. V gene TRBV6-4 combines with J gene TRBJ1-3, with TRBD1 identical over 9 bases. The CDR3 is made up of 17 amino acids. Germline CDR1 is MRHNA and CDR2 is SNTAGT. V was pared by 0 bases and J by 3 bases, with 6 bases of the junction left unmatched.

J is TRBJ1-5 and V is TRBV9, with D unclear. This CDR3 spans 17 amino acids. The V end lost 0 bases, the J end lost 1 base, and 14 bases lay between the germline ends. CDR1 and CDR2 from the germline V gene are SGDLS and YYNGEE. The CDR3 protein is CASSVGPAGSSNQPQHF. The CDR3 DNA is TGTGCCAGCAGCGTAGGACCAGCGGGGAGCAGCAATCAGCCCCAGCATTTT.

The chain has TRBV19 and TRBJ2-7; 8 bases are shared with TRBD1. Germline CDR1 is LNHDA and CDR2 is SQIVND (reference sequence). The CDR3 runs to 14 residues. Trimming took 4 bases from V and 1 from J; bases not matched to a gene: 3. The CDR3 DNA reads as TGTGCCAGTAGTAGGGACAGGAGTTCCTACGAGCAGTACTTC. This gives the protein CASSRDRSSYEQYF.

V and J are TRBV7-2 and TRBJ2-5; 7 bases line up with TRBD1. The trim removed 2 bases at V and 3 bases at J, leaving 6 bases unmatched. Germline CDR1 reads SGHTA; CDR2 reads FQGNSA. The CDR3 has 15 amino acids. This chain's CDR3 is CASSLRGDREETQYF. CDR3 bases: TGTGCCAGCAGCTTAAGAGGGGACAGAGAAGAGACCCAGTACTTC.